The rows below give T cell receptor beta chains drawn from one sample of a study of chemoradiotherapy in HPV16-positive cancers. The method was immunoSEQ multiplex PCR; TCRdb's version includes in-frame clones alone and lacks a portion of them. Of about 67,000 clones in the sample, around nine tenths were seen once. The input for sequencing was blood, taken from a patient who underwent chemoradiotherapy. The receptors were gathered from a human donor with HPV-associated anogenital cancer. Each CDR3 is given with its conserved first and last residue. The D gene is left open where the match is weak. The listing skips clone size in some rows; elsewhere it reads once, few, many or a size class.

j_gene	d_gene	v_gene	abundance	CDR3nt	CDR3aa
TRBJ2-3	NA	TRBV5-1	NA	TGCGCCACGCGGACATTTAGCACAGATACGCAGTATTTT	CATRTFSTDTQYF
TRBJ2-2	NA	TRBV29-1	NA	TGCAGCGTTGAAGATCGTCAGAACACCGGGGAGCTGTTTTTT	CSVEDRQNTGELFF
TRBJ2-7	NA	TRBV14	NA	TGTGCCAGCAGCCTACGGACGGGCTACGAGCAGTACTTC	CASSLRTGYEQYF
TRBJ2-5	NA	TRBV7-2	NA	TGTGCCAGCAGCTTTTACGGGATTGGGGAGACCCAGTACTTC	CASSFYGIGETQYF
TRBJ2-2	TRBD1	TRBV5-1	NA	TGCGCCAGCGGGGACAGGGACACCGGGGAGCTGTTTTTT	CASGDRDTGELFF
TRBJ2-7	NA	TRBV7-2	NA	TGTGCCAGCAGCTTAGATCTCTACGAGCAGTACTTC	CASSLDLYEQYF
TRBJ2-7	TRBD2	TRBV4-1	NA	TGCGCCAGCAGCCAAGTGGTCGGGAGGGGGAACGAGCAGTACTTC	CASSQVVGRGNEQYF
TRBJ2-3	NA	TRBV7-2	NA	TGTGCCAGCAGCTTAGTTATGGGGGTCCAGTATTTT	CASSLVMGVQYF
TRBJ1-2	NA	TRBV4-1	NA	TGCGCCAGCAGCCTCCGGGACACCGTGAGGTTTGATGGCTACACCTTC	CASSLRDTVRFDGYTF
TRBJ1-5	TRBD1	TRBV9	NA	TGTGCCAGCAGCCTCGGACAGGGGGATCAGCCCCAGCATTTT	CASSLGQGDQPQHF
TRBJ1-2	NA	TRBV2	NA	TGTGCCAGCTCTGACTGGGGGGATGGCTACACCTTC	CASSDWGDGYTF
TRBJ1-3	NA	TRBV9	NA	TGTGCCAGCAGCCCTTTCGAGGCCGGTGGAAACACCATATATTTT	CASSPFEAGGNTIYF
TRBJ1-2	TRBD1	TRBV27	NA	TGTGCCAGCAGTTGGGGGACAGGGACGTATGGCTACACCTTC	CASSWGTGTYGYTF
TRBJ2-2	NA	TRBV19	NA	TGTGCCAGTAGTATCCCAGGGGGCACTAGCGGGAACACCGGGGAGCTGTTTTTT	CASSIPGGTSGNTGELFF
TRBJ1-1	NA	TRBV18	NA	TGTGCCAGCTCACCAACTGGGGCCAAGAACACTGAAGCTTTCTTT	CASSPTGAKNTEAFF
TRBJ2-2	NA	TRBV4-2	once	TGTGCCAGCAGCCGTAGCGGAGCCACCGGGGAGCTGTTTTTT	CASSRSGATGELFF
TRBJ2-3	TRBD1	TRBV7-3	NA	TGTGCCAGCAGTCAATACGGAACAGGGGGCTCGAGCACAGATACGCAGTATTTT	CASSQYGTGGSSTDTQYF
TRBJ2-7	TRBD2	TRBV7-9	NA	TGTGCCAGCAGCTTAGGAGCGGGAGTATTGTACGAGCAGTACTTC	CASSLGAGVLYEQYF
TRBJ1-1	NA	TRBV19	NA	TGTGCCAGTAGTACCCTGGGTCAGACCGAAGCTTTCTTT	CASSTLGQTEAFF
TRBJ2-7	NA	TRBV11-3	NA	TGTGCCAGCAGCTTAGAGCCGGGTTACGAGCAGTACTTC	CASSLEPGYEQYF
TRBJ2-5	TRBD1	TRBV13	NA	TGTGCCAGCAGCTTCCGGGACAGGGGGCGCCGAGAGACCCAGTACTTC	CASSFRDRGRRETQYF
TRBJ2-6	NA	TRBV19	NA	TGTGCCAGTAGTATCGGAACCAGGGGAACTGGGGCCAACGTCCTGACTTTC	CASSIGTRGTGANVLTF
TRBJ1-1	NA	TRBV27	NA	TGTGCCAGCAGGTTAGGGGGGGGCACTGAAGCTTTCTTT	CASRLGGGTEAFF
TRBJ2-5	TRBD1	TRBV11-2	NA	TGTGCCAGCAGCCAAGTTTTCGGACAGGATTGGGAGACCCAGTACTTC	CASSQVFGQDWETQYF
TRBJ1-6	NA	TRBV2	NA	TGTGCCAGCAGGGGGACGGTCGGGGGCTATAATTCACCCCTCCACTTT	CASRGTVGGYNSPLHF
TRBJ2-1	NA	TRBV20-1	NA	TGCAGTGCTAGGAACAATGAGCAGTTCTTC	CSARNNEQFF
TRBJ1-5	NA	TRBV6-1	few	TGTGCCAGCAGTGGGGACAGCAATCAGCCCCAGCATTTT	CASSGDSNQPQHF
TRBJ2-6	NA	TRBV7-9	NA	TGTGCCAGCAGCTTAAAGGGCTCTGGGGCCAACGTCCTGACTTTC	CASSLKGSGANVLTF
TRBJ2-7	TRBD2	TRBV6-5	NA	TGTGCCAGCAGTCCTAGCGGGAGTTTCGAGCAGTACTTC	CASSPSGSFEQYF
TRBJ1-4	NA	TRBV6-4	NA	TGTGCCCGACACCTTTTCCGGGACTCTGAAAAACTGTTTTTT	CARHLFRDSEKLFF
TRBJ2-3	NA	TRBV5-6	NA	TGTGCCAGCAGCTTGTGGGGTCCTGCAGATACGCAGTATTTT	CASSLWGPADTQYF
TRBJ1-6	NA	TRBV6-1	NA	TGTGCCAGCAGTGACGCTAACAGGGCCTATAATTCACCCCTCCACTTT	CASSDANRAYNSPLHF
TRBJ2-7	NA	TRBV7-6	NA	TGTGCCAGCAGCAAAGCGGCTGTCGGAGATCAGTACTTC	CASSKAAVGDQYF
TRBJ1-2	NA	TRBV5-4	NA	TGTGCCAGCAGCTTGTCACAAGGGAACTATGGCTACACCTTC	CASSLSQGNYGYTF
TRBJ1-1	NA	TRBV6-5	few	TGTGCCAGCAGTTCCGGACGGTTTAACACTGAAGCTTTCTTT	CASSSGRFNTEAFF
TRBJ1-2	TRBD1	TRBV28	NA	TGTGCCAGCAGTCCCCTCCGGGACAGAGTTAACTATGGCTACACCTTC	CASSPLRDRVNYGYTF
TRBJ1-2	NA	TRBV7-8	few	TGTGCCAGCAGCCCCGGGACTGACTATGGCTACACCTTC	CASSPGTDYGYTF
TRBJ2-4	NA	TRBV5-6	NA	TGTGCCAGCAGCCTGGGTGGGTTCGGCAAAAACATTCAGTACTTC	CASSLGGFGKNIQYF
TRBJ2-1	NA	TRBV2	once	TGTGCCAGCGCTGAGGCCTCTCCCGTTGATGAGCAGTTCTTC	CASAEASPVDEQFF
TRBJ1-1	NA	TRBV18	NA	TGTGCCAGCCGGGGGGGGGCCACGAACACTGAAGCTTTCTTT	CASRGGATNTEAFF
TRBJ2-5	NA	TRBV7-9	NA	TGTGCCACTCAACCGTGGGGGGAGGAGACCCAGTACTTC	CATQPWGEETQYF
TRBJ2-7	TRBD1	TRBV7-9	NA	TGTGCCAGCAGCTTTCCGCAGGACAGGGGCGGCAGAAGGACCTACGAGCAGTACTTC	CASSFPQDRGGRRTYEQYF
TRBJ2-7	TRBD1	TRBV27	NA	TGTGCCAGCAGTTCGGACAGGGTGTACGAGCAGTACTTC	CASSSDRVYEQYF
TRBJ2-7	NA	TRBV2	NA	TGTGCCAGCAGTGAAGACAAGTATTACGAGCAGTACTTC	CASSEDKYYEQYF
TRBJ2-1	TRBD1	TRBV7-9	NA	TGTGCCAGCAGATATCAGACAGGGTTGAATGAGCAGTTCTTC	CASRYQTGLNEQFF
TRBJ2-5	NA	TRBV30	NA	TGTGCCTGGAGTTCCCAGCCTGGAGAGGAGACCCAGTACTTC	CAWSSQPGEETQYF
TRBJ2-3	TRBD2	TRBV6-1	NA	TGTGCCAGCAGTGGCTCGCCGACTAGCGGGGACTCTCGCACAGATACGCAGTATTTT	CASSGSPTSGDSRTDTQYF
TRBJ2-7	NA	TRBV6-6	few	TGTGCCAGCAGTTACGGGCGGGCCCGGGGCGAGCAGTACTTC	CASSYGRARGEQYF
TRBJ2-5	NA	TRBV5-1	NA	TGCGCCAGCAGCTTGGCCGGGGGTGTCCAAGAGACCCAGTACTTC	CASSLAGGVQETQYF
TRBJ1-3	NA	TRBV28	NA	TGTGCCAGCAGCAGCAGGGTTGGAAACACCATATATTTT	CASSSRVGNTIYF
TRBJ2-3	NA	TRBV27	NA	TGTGCCAGCAGTTTATCTCTTACAGATACGCAGTATTTT	CASSLSLTDTQYF
TRBJ1-3	TRBD1	TRBV27	NA	TGTGCCAGCAGTTCTCCCGCCCGGGACAGGGGAAACACCATATATTTT	CASSSPARDRGNTIYF
TRBJ1-5	NA	TRBV27	NA	TGTGCCAGCAGCCCAGGGCCACCTTATCAGCCCCAGCATTTT	CASSPGPPYQPQHF
TRBJ1-5	NA	TRBV6-5	NA	TGTGCCACCGACACAAGAGATAGTAATCAGCCCCAGCATTTT	CATDTRDSNQPQHF
TRBJ2-5	NA	TRBV27	NA	TGTGCCAGCAGTTCAGCCCCGCCCGCTCGGGGGGCTACCCAAGAGACCCAGTACTTC	CASSSAPPARGATQETQYF